The T cell receptor beta chain described here comes from a study of blood T cell repertoires in COVID-19 (dated by TCRdb to about 2020). Regarding the complete study: Samples covering the acute and convalescent phases of COVID-19 were provided by collaborators in the United States, Italy and Spain. The material from the prospective study consisted of cDNA or gDNA derived from T cells, B-cell-depleted T cells, or PBMCs. The dataset comprised deeply sampled blood TCRbeta repertoires from subjects exposed to, actively infected with, or recovered from COVID-19. The repertoires were released in a freely available public database intended as a resource for research on the immune response to SARS-CoV-2. The samples were drawn from two sources: the first 160 participants of the ongoing ImmuneRACE study, and 1,200 or so subjects contributed by 6 global collaborators. Sample metadata almost always included a de-identified subject ID, COVID-19 status, age in years and sex. Where available, HLA class I and class II types were taken from metadata supplied by the sample provider and were not determined by assay-based typing.

With respect to this clone: This clone's antigen is unknown. No qualities accompany the bases; no much larger clone lies one base away.

Samples from volunteer blood donors who had recovered from COVID-19 were contributed by a second Seattle source. Collaborating institutions collected whole blood in K2EDTA tubes following their own protocols. For TCRbeta analysis, collaborator samples were shipped as frozen whole blood, as isolated PBMCs, or as DNA extracted from either sample type. TCRbeta CDR3 regions were amplified from genomic DNA using the immunoSEQ Assay, a bias-controlled multiplex PCR. The published analysis was carried out like this. The number of nucleated cells in each sample was estimated from the amplification of reference gene primers within the assay. To quantify the absolute abundance of each unique TCRbeta CDR3 rearrangement, sequence reads were collapsed and filtered. Productive Simpson clonality was computed per sample as the square root of Simpson's diversity index over productive rearrangements. Drawn from immuneACCESS, this table holds only the in-frame rearrangements with V and J called that TCRdb kept. Clones are partly lost; checked studies trace under half to an unresolved V gene and leave the rest unexplained. For V, J and clone size, that table is used; D and trimming come from the DNA. In this sample the table shows approximately 200,000 clones, 80% to 85% of which occur a single time. 3% to 3.5% of the sample is in the top ten clones.

Overall study outcomes, separate from this receptor: The quantity of clinical and demographic metadata differed by source and by participant and was supplied without curation.

CDR1 MNHEY and CDR2 SMNVEV are derived from the germline V gene (reference sequence). V gives up 5 bases and J gives up 4 bases, and the segment between their germline ends measures 13 bases. Counted from cysteine to phenylalanine, this CDR3 has 14 amino acids. Only CDR3 DNA remains: 42 bases, in frame from the first base. The clonotype comes from a woman in her 30s who had recovered from COVID-19. Sequencing used peripheral blood. In this chain, TRBV27 is recombined with TRBJ2-3; a weak D assignment points to TRBD1 (6 bases agree). The DNA reads TGTGCCAGCAGTCCAGGGGTTATAGCAGATACGCAGTATTTT. Its protein product is CASSPGVIADTQYF.